This T cell receptor (beta chain) was documented in a study of T-cell reconstitution after alpha-beta-depleted transplantation in children. This clonotype was seen a few times. Unique molecular identifiers were incorporated when the TCRbeta library was constructed. TCRdb used MiXCR to reprocess the PCR reads, holding one entry per CDR3 protein. Altogether a few hundred thousand distinct CDR3 sequences are present, 9.5% to 15% being singletons, with the ten largest covering 4.5% to 6%. The CDR3 has 12 residues. Germline loops: CDR1 MNHNY, CDR2 SVGAGI (reference sequence). The V gene end was trimmed by 7 bases and the J gene end by 3 bases; junction bases not matched to a gene: 3.

The chain couples TRBV6-6 to TRBJ2-7; 7 bases fit TRBD2. The receptor's source is a human donor who donated a stem cell graft to a child with combined immunodeficiency. The input for sequencing was PBMCs from the stem cell graft donor, taken from the stem cell graft. This CDR3 reads CASTGGVYEQYF. The CDR3 region has the DNA TGTGCCAGCACTGGGGGGGTCTACGAGCAGTACTTC.